Each of the 2 T cell receptor beta chains below was sequenced from the same sample in a study of T cell clonality in common variable immunodeficiency. The repertoire was sequenced with immunoSEQ multiplex PCR; TCRdb's copy has only in-frame clones and lacks some. This sample carries 30,000 to 40,000 clones and no singletons, and around a tenth goes to the top ten. Sequencing was done on a sample of peripheral blood mononuclear cells. These receptors all come from a person aged 18 to 75 in good health.

This clone was counted many times. Coverage ceases 3 residues before the CDR3 finishes, and the germline J gene fills in the end. The rearrangement joins TRBV7-9 to TRBJ2-7; a weak D match, TRBD1 (6 bases). The CDR3 contains 15 residues. V lost 5 bases to trimming and J lost 3 bases, with 17 bases between them. Germline V gene sequence: CDR1 SEHNR, CDR2 FQNEAQ (reference sequence). The CDR3 loop reads CASSATGSLSYEQYF. The sequenced CDR3 bases are TGTGCCAGCAGCGCTACAGGGTCGTTGAGCTACGAG.

Ten or more counts support this clone. The read is 3 residues too short to cover the CDR3 end, so that end is filled in from the germline J gene. This chain connects TRBV6-7 to TRBJ2-7, with 10 bases identical to TRBD2. TRBV6-7 falls under the ORF class, with uncertain function. The CDR3 runs to 15 residues. The ends lost 1 base at V and 3 bases at J; junction bases unmatched: 3. The CDR3 loop reads CASSYLGTSDYEQYF. The DNA read from the CDR3 is TGTGCCAGCAGTTACTTGGGGACTAGCGACTACGAG.